This T cell receptor beta chain emerged from a study of blood T cell repertoires in COVID-19. Study-wide background: COVID-19 samples from acute and convalescent phases originated in the United States, Italy and Spain.

Generated by immunoSEQ multiplex PCR, the TCRdb table keeps only in-frame clones and is missing some. The sample includes hundreds of thousands of clones, approximately 84% of them seen just once. Individuals drawn from under 30 US areas were about 18 to 90 years old. Participants reported their clinical history, and cohort assignment relied on those reports. Trimming cost V 1 base and J 3 bases, with 6 bases left between them. CDR1 is SEHNR, CDR2 FQNEAQ, per germline (reference sequence). This CDR3 comprises 13 residues. The sequenced sample consisted of PBMCs or T cells enriched from blood (not recorded which). This sequence was found in a man between 18 and 29 years old who had recovered from COVID-19. V is TRBV7-9 and J is TRBJ1-2; D is unresolved. CDR3 coding DNA: TGTGCCAGCAGCTTAGACACAGACTATGGCTACACCTTC. Residues: CASSLDTDYGYTF.